This TCR beta chain was obtained from a study of blood T cell repertoires in COVID-19 (TCRdb year 2020). About the study as a whole: Collaborator samples came from the United States, Italy and Spain and covered acute and convalescent phases of COVID-19. Subjects who had been exposed to COVID-19, were actively infected with it, or had recovered from it provided the deeply sampled blood TCRbeta repertoires that made up the dataset. Where available, HLA class I and class II types were taken from metadata supplied by the sample provider and were not determined by assay-based typing. The prospective study material was composed of cDNA or gDNA derived from T cells, B-cell-depleted T cells, or PBMCs. Nearly every sample came with metadata listing a de-identified subject ID, COVID-19 status, age in years and sex. The repertoires were made available in a free public database intended to serve as a resource for research on the immune response to SARS-CoV-2. Samples were obtained from the ongoing ImmuneRACE study (first 160 participants) and from over 1,000 subjects provided by 6 global collaborators. Overall study outcomes, separate from this receptor: How much clinical and demographic metadata was included differed by source and by participant, and the metadata was provided uncurated.

The immunoSEQ Assay, a bias-controlled multiplex PCR, was used to amplify TCRbeta CDR3 regions from genomic DNA. The published analysis was carried out like this. Nucleated cell counts per sample were estimated from amplification of reference gene primers within the assay. Sequence reads were collapsed and filtered to measure the absolute abundance of every unique TCRbeta CDR3 rearrangement. For each sample, productive Simpson clonality was calculated by taking the square root of Simpson's diversity index across productive rearrangements. The immuneACCESS repertoire file appears here via TCRdb, limited to in-frame rearrangements. These files lack a portion of the clones; in checked studies, under half of the deficit traces to unresolved V genes, and the cause of the others is not known. The DNA gave D and trimming, while V, J and clone size come from that table. The sample records 50,000 to 65,000 clones, roughly 92% of which are singletons. The ten largest make up roughly 6.2% of the sample.

On this clone itself: What this receptor recognizes is not known. Per-nucleotide qualities are absent, and no much larger clonotype sits a single base away.

The collaborating institutions used their own protocols to collect whole blood in K2EDTA tubes. Collaborator samples were shipped for TCRbeta analysis as frozen whole blood, isolated PBMCs, or DNA extracted from either sample type. Counted from cysteine to phenylalanine, this CDR3 has 16 amino acids. The CDR3 DNA has 48 bases and is translated from base 1. CDR1 and CDR2 were assigned from the germline V gene as KGHSH and LQKENI. Relative to germline, V is missing 4 bases and J is missing 4 bases, with 11 bases of the junction outside any gene match. The rearrangement combines TRBV18 with TRBJ2-3; TRBD2 fits 7 bases in the junction. Sequenced: peripheral blood. This TCR derives from a human donor in a cohort sampled during active COVID-19. Here the CDR3 is given as CASSHPLAFIPDTQYF. DNA sequence: TGTGCCAGCTCACACCCACTAGCGTTTATTCCAGATACGCAGTATTTT.